This T cell receptor (beta chain) stems from a study of blood T cell repertoires in COVID-19. The overall study: Spain, Italy and the United States supplied samples that represented acute and convalescent COVID-19. Sources were T cells, B-cell-depleted T cells, or PBMCs; the material itself was cDNA or gDNA.

Per germline, CDR1 MDHEN and CDR2 SYDVKM. The ends were cut back, 2 bases at V and 5 bases at J, with 9 bases in the middle. The CDR3 is 13 amino acids. Authors' analysis steps: Reference gene primers were amplified, and this amplification served to estimate nucleated cell counts. Only in-frame clones appear in the TCRdb table, and some are missing; sequencing was by immunoSEQ multiplex PCR. Clonal size and the V and J genes are those of that table, whereas D and trimming came from the DNA. This repertoire shows some 56,000 clones, 65% to 90% found once; its top ten account for under 30%. This clonotype was sampled from a woman of 80 years or more with active or convalescent COVID-19. Sample: peripheral blood. The chain uses TRBV28 and TRBJ1-2, with D unresolved. The CDR3 loop reads CASSLQIRYGYTF. In nucleotides, the CDR3 is TGTGCCAGCAGTTTACAGATAAGATATGGCTACACCTTC.